Listed here are 17 T cell receptor beta chains from one sample, sequenced in a study of cytomegalovirus exposure and HLA in healthy donors. PCR primers comprised 60 Vbeta and 13 Jbeta primers. The data were produced by immunoSEQ multiplex PCR, yet TCRdb's version contains in-frame clones alone and is incomplete. The sample includes tens of thousands of clones, over 70% of them seen just once. The source material was PBMCs. The source is a girl aged 2-10 years in good health and CMV-seropositive.

This chain links TRBV6-4 with TRBJ2-5; TRBD2 might be the D (6 bases). V lost 4 bases, J lost 1 base, and 7 bases lay in between. CDR3 size: 13 residues. CDR1 and CDR2 from the germline V gene are MRHNA and SNTAGT. This chain's CDR3 is CASSVAAQETQYF. In DNA form, the CDR3 reads TGTGCCAGCAGTGTAGCGGCCCAAGAGACCCAGTACTTC.

Details on this clone: Germline is not matched at one junction end, which may reflect a read error. The chain recombines TRBV28 with TRBJ2-7, with 7 bases that match TRBD2. The V gene's germline CDR1 is MDHEN and CDR2 SYDVKM. This CDR3 has 14 amino acids. CDR3 sequence reads: CASSLGGDGRKENF. CDR3 sequence (DNA): TGTGCCAGCAGCTTGGGGGGGGATGGCCGAAAGGAAAACTTC.

The genes are TRBV4-1 and TRBJ1-2; D call uncertain. The CDR3 is made up of 16 amino acids. The V gene lost 0 bases and the J gene lost 8 bases, with 19 bases spanning the gap. Per the germline V gene, CDR1 is MGHRA and CDR2 is YSYEKL. The CDR3 loop is CASSQDPGPNPLGYTF. The CDR3 nucleotides are TGCGCCAGCAGCCAAGACCCGGGTCCTAACCCATTAGGCTACACCTTC.

This clone has just one count. CDR3 coding DNA: TGTGCCAGCAGCTTAGGGACTAGCGGGATTGAGCAGTTCTTC. Its protein product is CASSLGTSGIEQFF. The gene calls are TRBV14 and TRBJ2-1, with 13 bases lining up with TRBD2. Losses at the gene ends were 5 bases for V and 9 bases for J; bases not matched to a gene: 4. The V gene's germline CDR1 is SGHDN and CDR2 FVKESK. The length of the CDR3 is 14 residues.

This sequence joins TRBV28 and TRBJ1-1; tentatively, D is TRBD1 (6 bases). CDR1 and CDR2 from the germline V gene are MDHEN and SYDVKM. V lost 3 bases and J lost 7, with 15 bases in between. The CDR3 totals 14 residues. CDR3: CASSFWGGRGEAFF. The CDR3 DNA is TGTGCCAGCAGTTTTTGGGGGGGCCGGGGTGAAGCTTTCTTT. The full variable domain, in which reference TRBV28 and TRBJ1-1 provide the parts outside the CDR3, is DVKVTQSSRYLVKRTGEKVFLECVQDMDHENMFWYRQDPGLGLRLIYFSYDVKMKEKGDIPEGYSVSREKKERFSLILESASTNQTSMYLCASSFWGGRGEAFFGQGTRLTVV.

This chain connects TRBV9 to TRBJ2-2; 8 bases line up with TRBD2. This CDR3 spans 16 amino acids. The germline gives CDR1 SGDLS, CDR2 YYNGEE. V shed 2 bases and J 5 bases; nucleotides not matched to a gene: 8. The CDR3 reads CASSVAGLDITGELFF. The CDR3 DNA reads as TGTGCCAGCAGCGTTGCGGGACTAGATATAACCGGGGAGCTGTTTTTT.

The chain joins TRBV27 to TRBJ2-3, with TRBD1 identical over 10 bases. The CDR3 totals 15 residues. V trimming: 5 bases; J trimming: 5 bases; junction bases outside the gene matches: 7. CDR1 and CDR2 (germline): MNHEY, SMNVEV (reference sequence). In DNA, the CDR3 is TGTGCCAGCAGTGGCCTGGGACAGGGGTTAGATACGCAGTATTTT. Protein product: CASSGLGQGLDTQYF.

The chain combines TRBV29-1 with TRBJ2-2; 8 bases are a match to TRBD2. V lost 5 bases and J lost 5; bases outside the gene matches: 16. The CDR3 consists of 17 residues. CDR1 and CDR2 (germline): SQVTM, ANQGSEA. The CDR3 loop is CSVSGLVGGRRTGELFF. CDR3 coding DNA: TGCAGCGTTTCGGGACTAGTCGGGGGGCGGAGAACCGGGGAGCTGTTTTTT.

V gene TRBV28 combines with J gene TRBJ2-7; 9 nucleotides align to TRBD2. The CDR3 spans 18 residues. J was trimmed by 3 bases and V by 2 bases; bases with no gene match: 14. The germline gives CDR1 MDHEN, CDR2 SYDVKM. CDR3 region: CASSLRTSAWGWNYEQYF. DNA of the CDR3: TGTGCCAGCAGTTTAAGGACTAGCGCTTGGGGTTGGAACTACGAGCAGTACTTC.

The V gene is TRBV6-1, the J gene TRBJ2-5, with D possibly matching TRBD1 (6 bases). Looked up from germline, CDR1 is MNHNS and CDR2 is SASEGT. Trimming cost V 2 bases and J 1 base, with 8 bases left between them. The CDR3 has 14 amino acids. Here the CDR3 reads CASSENRAQETQYF. The CDR3 nucleotides read TGTGCCAGCAGTGAAAACAGGGCCCAAGAGACCCAGTACTTC.

The CDR3 DNA reads TGTGCCACCCGAGAAAGGGGGCGGCCTGAGCAGTTCTTC. It specifies CATRERGRPEQFF. The chain links TRBV27 to TRBJ2-1; TRBD1 matches 7 bases. Germline CDR1 MNHEY, CDR2 SMNVEV (reference sequence). The CDR3 length is 13 residues. V was pared by 10 bases and J by 9 bases, with 12 bases of the junction left unmatched.

V gene TRBV6-5 combines with J gene TRBJ1-2, with 7 bases fitting TRBD1. The CDR3 spans 13 residues. The germline gives CDR1 MNHEY, CDR2 SVGAGI. J lost 4 bases, V lost 6 bases, and 5 bases had no gene match. This chain's CDR3 is CASSPPGGYGYTF. The DNA for the CDR3 is TGTGCCAGCAGCCCCCCAGGGGGCTATGGCTACACCTTC.

The chain carries TRBV4-2 and TRBJ2-7; 7 bases map to TRBD2. Germline V lookup: CDR1 LGHNA, CDR2 YNFKEQ. Trimming took 1 base from V and 1 from J; bases not matched to a gene: 7. The CDR3 is 16 amino acids. The CDR3 region is CASSQAGREESYEQYF. CDR3 nucleotides: TGTGCCAGCAGCCAAGCGGGTCGGGAGGAATCCTACGAGCAGTACTTC.

J is TRBJ2-5 and V is TRBV4-1; D possibly corresponds to TRBD1 (5 bases). Germline V gene lookup returns CDR1 MGHRA and CDR2 YSYEKL. The CDR3 spans 16 residues. V was pared by 3 bases and J by 5 bases, with 19 bases between. CDR3 protein: CASSQFRGQGMETQYF. In DNA form, the CDR3 reads TGCGCCAGCAGCCAGTTCCGTGGGCAGGGAATGGAGACCCAGTACTTC.

The V and J genes are TRBV15 and TRBJ1-3; D is unclear. Germline lookup yields CDR1 LNHNV and CDR2 YYDKDF (reference sequence). V lost 0 bases and J 0 bases, leaving 9 bases between the germline ends. The CDR3 length is 16 residues. The CDR3 reads CATSRDQAVSGNTIYF. The CDR3 DNA reads as TGTGCCACCAGCAGAGATCAGGCCGTCTCTGGAAACACCATATATTTT.

V and J are TRBV6-5 and TRBJ2-5; D perhaps matches TRBD1 (7 bases). V lost 3 bases and J 5 bases, leaving 13 bases between the germline ends. Germline V gene lookup returns CDR1 MNHEY and CDR2 SVGAGI. This CDR3 comprises 14 residues. The CDR3 DNA is TGTGCCAGCAGTTATACACCAGGGGGGGAGACCCAGTACTTC. It specifies CASSYTPGGETQYF.

The chain joins TRBV29-1 to TRBJ2-5; TRBD2 is a possible D gene (7 bases). This CDR3 region has 13 residues. Germline CDR1 is SQVTM and CDR2 is ANQGSEA. V shed 6 bases and J shed 4 bases, with 15 bases lying between them. CDR3 amino acids: CSVLGGGPETQYF. The CDR3 bases are TGCAGCGTCTTGGGGGGGGGCCCAGAGACCCAGTACTTC.